One T cell receptor (beta chain) is described in this entry. Antigen unknown. DNA at around 210 ng, tens of thousands of T cell genomes, went into sorted-subset replicate PCRs. The assay was immunoSEQ multiplex PCR, and TCRdb's table has in-frame clones only and misses some. The top ten hold roughly 0.13% of the sample, which has about 2.4 million clones, more than 90% seen once. Germline V gives CDR1 SQVTM, CDR2 ANQGSEA. Trimming stripped 4 bases from V and 2 bases from J, with 7 bases between. The CDR3 runs 12 residues. This sample is part of a study of shared clonotypes between healthy human individuals. Study findings and constraints: The four-donor shared clonotypes exceeded non-shared clonotypes in generation probability, with non-shared ones scoring lower. Sorted-subset sequencing was shown by rarefaction to be incomplete despite large depth.

CD45RA+ naive and CD45RA-negative memory subsets were separated from CD4+ cells. Sequencing was carried out using naive CD4+ T cells sorted from blood. Subset meaning: CD45RA+ positively selected. V gene TRBV29-1 combines with J gene TRBJ2-3; D uncertain. This TCR was sampled from a man between 18 and 35 years old in good health. The CDR3 coding sequence is TGCAGCGTTGTGGCAGCCACAGATACGCAGTATTTT. This codes for CSVVAATDTQYF.